This passage covers 16 T cell receptor beta chains from one sample sequenced in a study of shared clonotypes between healthy human individuals (TCRdb year 2020). Receptor libraries were prepared by the immunoSEQ multiplex PCR assay. The table comes from immuneACCESS by way of TCRdb, which keeps in-frame sequences with V and J called. Part of the clones is missing from these tables; in studies checked, under half for an unresolved V gene and the rest for unknown reasons. In all, the sample holds 2.3 million or so clones, and approximately 93% of those were seen once. The ten most abundant clones make up 0.39% of the sample. The sample comprised naive CD4+ T cells from PBMCs. In light of the paper, this sample's cell subset or site label describes: CD45RA+ positively selected. The receptors shown here come from a man between 18 and 35 years old in good health. Some clones in this sample may be carry-over from other donors' samples.

This rearrangement joins TRBV19 to TRBJ1-1; D gene uncertain. The length of the CDR3 is 9 residues. Germline V CDR1 and CDR2: LNHDA, SQIVND (reference sequence). Trimming removed 6 bases at V and 11 bases at J, with 7 bases between. CDR3 sequence reads: CASRFGAFF. The CDR3 DNA sequence: TGTGCCAGTAGGTTTGGGGCTTTCTTT.

The chain links TRBV5-4 to TRBJ2-5; the D gene is possibly TRBD1 (6 bases). CDR1 is SGHNT and CDR2 is YYREEE in the germline V gene (reference sequence). The CDR3 has 16 amino acids. V gave up 6 bases and J gave up 1 base, with 19 bases separating them. CDR3 in amino acids: CASNPRGTSVQETQYF. DNA for the CDR3: TGTGCCAGCAACCCGAGGGGGACCAGTGTCCAAGAGACCCAGTACTTC. Using reference TRBV5-4 and TRBJ2-5 for the parts outside the CDR3, the full variable domain is ETGVTQSPTHLIKTRGQQVTLRCSSQSGHNTVSWYQQALGQGPQFIFQYYREEENGRGNFPPRFSGLQFPNYSSELNVNALELDDSALYLCASNPRGTSVQETQYFGPGTRLLVL.

The J gene is TRBJ1-3, the V gene TRBV5-1, with a weak D call TRBD1 (6 bases). Trimming removed 5 bases at V and 4 bases at J, with 19 bases between. The CDR3 contains 16 residues. The V gene's germline CDR1 is SGHRS and CDR2 YFSETQ. Here the CDR3 reads CASRPQTGSPGNTIYF. The CDR3 DNA follows: TGCGCCAGCAGACCCCAGACAGGATCTCCCGGAAACACCATATATTTT.

The CDR3 DNA follows: TGTGCCAGCAGTGAAGGCGGGGGGGCGGAGACCCAGTACTTC. Its translation: CASSEGGGAETQYF. The rearrangement uses TRBV25-1 and TRBJ2-5; TRBD2 agrees at 9 bases. The CDR3 is 14 amino acids. CDR1 and CDR2 from the germline V gene are MGHDK and SYGVNS. V dropped 2 bases and J dropped 5; count of bases not matched to a gene: 3.

This clone was seen just once. This chain links TRBV5-1 with TRBJ2-3; D is perhaps TRBD1 (6 bases). CDR3 length: 12 amino acids. The germline V and J ends were trimmed by 4 bases and 6 bases, with 9 bases remaining between them. Germline assignment: CDR1 SGHRS and CDR2 YFSETQ. CDR3 nucleotides: TGCGCCAGCAGCGGTACAGGGGATACGCAGTATTTT. It encodes CASSGTGDTQYF.

This CDR3 reads CASSEGWEQYF. The CDR3 DNA is TGTGCCAGCAGTGAAGGGTGGGAGCAGTACTTC. The chain links TRBV2 to TRBJ2-7; D is uncertain. Trimming removed 1 base at V and 7 bases at J, with 5 bases between. Per germline, CDR1 SNHLY and CDR2 FYNNEI. The CDR3 sequence is 11 residues long.

V is TRBV5-4 and J is TRBJ2-4; D call uncertain. V was shortened by 2 bases and J by 0 bases, with 6 bases between the two germline ends. The V gene's germline CDR1 is SGHNT and CDR2 YYREEE (reference sequence). This CDR3 is 14 amino acids long. In DNA, the CDR3 is TGTGCCAGCAGCTTAGAAGGAGCCAAAAACATTCAGTACTTC. It yields the protein CASSLEGAKNIQYF.

This sequence joins TRBV18 and TRBJ2-6, with 7 bases lining up with TRBD1. The CDR3 spans 17 residues. Germline V CDR1 and CDR2: KGHSH, LQKENI. The J segment lost 3 bases and the V segment lost 1 base, leaving 6 bases of the junction unmatched. Here the CDR3 DNA reads TGTGCCAGCTCACCACAGGGGGCACGAGGTGGGGCCAACGTCCTGACTTTC. It translates to CASSPQGARGGANVLTF. The variable domain in full, completed from reference TRBV18 and TRBJ2-6, reads NAGVMQNPRHLVRRRGQEARLRCSPMKGHSHVYWYRQLPEEGLKFMVYLQKENIIDESGMPKERFSAEFPKEGPSILRIQQVVRGDSAAYFCASSPQGARGGANVLTFGAGSRLTVL.

The genes are TRBV4-2 and TRBJ2-5, with 8 bases aligning to TRBD1. The CDR3 sequence is 16 residues long. Germline CDR1 and CDR2: LGHNA and YNFKEQ. J gave up 5 bases and V 0 bases, and 8 bases lay outside the gene matches. CDR3 DNA sequence: TGTGCCAGCAGCCAAGACGGGGGAGCAGGGGGCGAGACCCAGTACTTC. Protein sequence: CASSQDGGAGGETQYF.

This chain joins TRBV7-2 and TRBJ2-2, with TRBD1 as a possible D gene (6 bases). Trimming shortened V by 9 bases and J by 5 bases, and 16 bases separated the two germline ends. Looked up from germline, CDR1 is SGHTA and CDR2 is FQGNSA. The CDR3 is 14 amino acids. The CDR3 protein is CASSGDPLTGELFF. In nucleotides, the CDR3 is TGTGCCAGTTCAGGGGACCCGTTAACCGGGGAGCTGTTTTTT.

J is TRBJ2-7 and V is TRBV28, with 9 bases aligning to TRBD1. V was pared by 4 bases and J by 0 bases, with 7 bases of the junction left unmatched. This CDR3 contains 16 residues. Germline CDR1 reads MDHEN; CDR2 reads SYDVKM. The CDR3: CASSSTGTGSSYEQYF. The CDR3 coding sequence is TGTGCCAGCAGTTCAACCGGGACAGGGAGCTCCTACGAGCAGTACTTC.

The rearrangement joins TRBV27 to TRBJ2-6; possibly TRBD1 or TRBD2 for D (6 bases each). CDR1 is MNHEY, CDR2 SMNVEV, per germline (reference sequence). V was pared by 10 bases and J by 0 bases, with 19 bases between. The CDR3 covers 17 residues. The CDR3 here is CATPEGDWSSGANVLTF. CDR3 nucleotides: TGTGCCACCCCCGAGGGGGACTGGTCCTCTGGGGCCAACGTCCTGACTTTC.

V is TRBV2 and J is TRBJ2-1; tentative D call: TRBD1 (5 bases). The V end lost 6 bases, the J end lost 2 bases, and 17 bases lay between the germline ends. Germline values: CDR1 SNHLY, CDR2 FYNNEI. The CDR3 is made up of 16 amino acids. The CDR3 nucleotides are TGTGCCAGCAGCGTCTTGGGGCAGGTAACCTACAATGAGCAGTTCTTC. Its protein product is CASSVLGQVTYNEQFF.

This chain joins TRBV18 and TRBJ2-5, with TRBD2 identical over 8 bases. With V trimmed by 2 bases and J by 5 bases, 10 bases remained unmatched. The CDR3 spans 16 residues. Germline CDR1 KGHSH, CDR2 LQKENI. DNA of the CDR3: TGTGCCAGCTCACCATCGAGAAGCGGGAGTACCGAGACCCAGTACTTC. Its translation: CASSPSRSGSTETQYF.

The chain links TRBV28 to TRBJ1-3, with a possible D match to TRBD1 (5 bases). CDR1 is MDHEN, CDR2 SYDVKM, per germline. The length of the CDR3 is 15 residues. V lost 6 bases and J 1 base, leaving 13 bases between the germline ends. This chain's CDR3 is CASSPLQGSGNTIYF. The CDR3, as DNA: TGTGCCAGCAGCCCCCTTCAGGGATCTGGAAACACCATATATTTT.

The J gene is TRBJ1-2, the V gene TRBV30; 7 bases align to TRBD1. From germline, CDR1 is GTSNPN and CDR2 SVGIG (reference sequence). CDR3 length equals 14 residues. With 7 bases clipped from V and 9 bases from J, the junction kept 17 bases outside the gene matches. The CDR3 spells CAYHPGQRLVCYTF. CDR3 sequence (DNA): TGTGCCTACCATCCGGGACAGCGATTGGTGTGCTACACCTTC.